These 20 T cell receptor beta chains came from one sample sequenced in a study of early T cells in non-severe SARS-CoV-2 infection. TCRdb passed the 5' RACE reads through MiXCR, listing each CDR3 protein once. The sample lists 70,000 to 90,000 distinct CDR3 sequences, under 11% seen once, with around 8% in the top ten. Sequencing used whole blood, obtained at baseline. The receptors originated from an adult who was a healthcare worker with PCR-confirmed SARS-CoV-2 infection or an uninfected control (not recorded which).

The sample holds many counts of this clonotype. The chain recombines TRBV4-1 with TRBJ1-6, with 8 bases identical to TRBD1. The germline V gene has CDR1 MGHRA and CDR2 YSYEKL. The CDR3 is made up of 15 amino acids. V was clipped by 1 base and J by 5 bases; unmatched bases: 1. In nucleotides, the CDR3 is TGCGCCAGCAGCCAAGGACAGGGGAATAATTCACCCCTCCACTTT. Amino acids: CASSQGQGNNSPLHF.

This clonotype has just a few counts. The rearrangement uses TRBV5-6 and TRBJ1-4; D is possibly TRBD1 (5 bases). Trimming removed 3 bases from V and 0 bases from J, with 15 bases in between. Germline CDR1 is SGHDT and CDR2 is YYEEEE. The CDR3 runs 17 residues. CDR3 residues: CASSSSWQGATNEKLFF. In DNA, the CDR3 is TGTGCCAGCAGCTCAAGTTGGCAGGGCGCAACTAATGAAAAACTGTTTTTT.

This clonotype was observed a few times. This sequence joins TRBV12-3 or TRBV12-4 and TRBJ1-1, with 7 bases identical to TRBD1. J gave up 6 bases and V 5 bases, and 6 bases lay outside the gene matches. The CDR3 covers 13 residues. The CDR3 loop is CASSRQGNSEAFF. CDR3 in DNA: TGTGCCAGCAGTCGACAGGGAAACTCTGAAGCTTTCTTT.

This clonotype was detected ten times or more. The chain has TRBV6-1 and TRBJ2-2; a possible D gene is TRBD2 (6 bases). Trimming took off 8 bases at V and 9 bases at J, with 19 bases between the two ends. Germline CDR1 and CDR2: MNHNS and SASEGT. CDR3 length: 14 residues. The CDR3 nucleotides read TGTGCCAGCTGCTCGGGAGAACCAAGCAGGGAGCTGTTTTTT. Encoded protein: CASCSGEPSRELFF.

The sample holds a few counts of this clonotype. The V gene is TRBV28, the J gene TRBJ2-7; 9 nucleotides line up with TRBD1. The CDR3 consists of 16 residues. The V gene end was trimmed by 6 bases and the J gene end by 7 bases; junction bases not matched to a gene: 16. Germline lookup yields CDR1 MDHEN and CDR2 SYDVKM. CDR3 protein: CASSPLGTGGLEEQYF. The CDR3 region has the DNA TGTGCCAGCAGCCCCCTCGGTACAGGGGGCCTTGAGGAGCAGTACTTC. Drawing the rest from reference TRBV28 and TRBJ2-7, the complete variable domain is DVKVTQSSRYLVKRTGEKVFLECVQDMDHENMFWYRQDPGLGLRLIYFSYDVKMKEKGDIPEGYSVSREKKERFSLILESASTNQTSMYLCASSPLGTGGLEEQYFGPGTRLTVT.

V gene TRBV10-3 combines with J gene TRBJ2-5; D ambiguous. The V gene lost 6 bases and the J gene lost 5 bases, with 7 bases spanning the gap. CDR1 is ENHRY and CDR2 is SYGVKD in the germline V gene. The CDR3 runs 11 residues. As DNA, the CDR3 is TGTGCCATCAGAATAGATGAGACCCAGTACTTC. Amino acid sequence: CAIRIDETQYF.

The chain is built from TRBV3-1 and TRBJ2-5; D unresolved. Trimming removed 1 base at V and 4 bases at J, with 1 base between. The CDR3 runs 11 residues. Germline V lookup: CDR1 LGHDT, CDR2 YNNKEL (reference sequence). The CDR3 sequence: CASSQGETQYF. For the CDR3, the DNA is TGTGCCAGCAGCCAAGGAGAGACCCAGTACTTC.

This clonotype was counted ten times or more. The chain employs TRBV2 and TRBJ1-5; the D gene is possibly TRBD1 (5 bases). Trimming pared 4 bases from V and 9 bases from J, leaving 13 bases between. The CDR3 covers 13 residues. Germline CDR1 and CDR2: SNHLY and FYNNEI. CDR3 region: CASSGGTVGPQHF. DNA for the CDR3: TGTGCCAGCAGTGGAGGGACGGTAGGGCCCCAGCATTTT.

The chain links TRBV6-6 to TRBJ1-1; D is unresolved. From germline, CDR1 is MNHNY and CDR2 SVGAGI (reference sequence). The ends were cut back, 0 bases at V and 4 bases at J, with 12 bases in the middle. This CDR3 is 15 amino acids long. The CDR3 here is CASSYSSGGITEAFF. Written as DNA, the CDR3 is TGTGCCAGCAGTTACTCGTCGGGCGGGATCACTGAAGCTTTCTTT.

The table lists this clonotype with many counts. V usage is TRBV28 and J usage is TRBJ2-1; D is ambiguous. CDR3 size: 14 residues. The V end was cut by 4 bases, the J end by 6 bases, with 13 bases between. Germline V lookup: CDR1 MDHEN, CDR2 SYDVKM. CDR3 loop: CASSSQTLINEQFF. The CDR3 nucleotides read TGTGCCAGCAGTTCTCAGACTTTAATCAATGAGCAGTTCTTC.

J is TRBJ2-1 and V is TRBV20-1; D is perhaps TRBD2 (5 bases). Trimming cost V 4 bases and J 0 bases, with 7 bases left between them. Germline CDR1 DFQATT, CDR2 SNEGSKA (reference sequence). CDR3 length: 13 amino acids. The CDR3 protein is CSATSGSYNEQFF. The CDR3 bases are TGCAGTGCTACAAGCGGCTCCTACAATGAGCAGTTCTTC.

This clonotype has just a few counts. V is TRBV28 and J is TRBJ1-5, with D tentatively TRBD1 (5 bases). V lost 5 bases, J lost 6 bases, and 11 bases lay in between. Germline V gene lookup returns CDR1 MDHEN and CDR2 SYDVKM. This CDR3 is built from 13 residues. The CDR3 is CASSAGGTQPQHF. The CDR3 nucleotides are TGTGCCAGCAGTGCGGGGGGGACTCAGCCCCAGCATTTT.

The chain is built from TRBV5-4 and TRBJ2-5, with 11 nucleotides matching TRBD2. The germline V gene encodes CDR1 SGHNT and CDR2 YYREEE (reference sequence). The CDR3 is 16 amino acids. V lost 0 bases and J lost 5; bases outside the gene matches: 6. The DNA of the CDR3 is TGTGCCAGCAGCTTGGCCCTAGCGGGAGGTTTGGAGACCCAGTACTTC. It encodes CASSLALAGGLETQYF.

The V and J genes are TRBV6-2 or TRBV6-3 and TRBJ2-3, with 8 bases matching TRBD2. Unmatched junction bases numbered 14, after V lost 6 bases and J lost 6 bases. The germline gives CDR1 MNHEY, CDR2 SVGEGT. CDR3 length: 16 residues. The CDR3: CASSPTRSGRRDTQYF. CDR3 DNA: TGTGCCAGCAGCCCCACTAGGAGCGGGAGAAGGGATACGCAGTATTTT.

The CDR3 coding sequence is TGTGCCAGTAGTAAGGACACGCCTAGCTACTACGAGCAGTACTTC. Its protein product is CASSKDTPSYYEQYF. The J gene is TRBJ2-7, the V gene TRBV19; D might be TRBD1 or TRBD2, each matching 5 bases. V lost 4 bases and J 3 bases, leaving 16 bases between the germline ends. Germline CDR1 reads LNHDA; CDR2 reads SQIVND (reference sequence). The CDR3 extends over 15 amino acids.

The chain joins TRBV28 to TRBJ2-5, with D perhaps matching TRBD1 or TRBD2 (6 bases each). The CDR3 totals 14 residues. Germline-derived CDR1 and CDR2 are MDHEN and SYDVKM. V lost 5 bases to trimming and J lost 4 bases, with 14 bases between them. CDR3 in amino acids: CASSPRTGAETQYF. The CDR3, as DNA: TGTGCCAGCAGTCCAAGGACGGGGGCAGAGACCCAGTACTTC. The full variable domain, with the rest looked up from reference TRBV28 and TRBJ2-5, is DVKVTQSSRYLVKRTGEKVFLECVQDMDHENMFWYRQDPGLGLRLIYFSYDVKMKEKGDIPEGYSVSREKKERFSLILESASTNQTSMYLCASSPRTGAETQYFGPGTRLLVL.

The rearrangement joins TRBV9 to TRBJ2-3; TRBD2 agrees at 10 bases. V shed 0 bases and J 4 bases; nucleotides not matched to a gene: 2. The CDR3 extends over 15 amino acids. Germline V gene lookup returns CDR1 SGDLS and CDR2 YYNGEE. Here the CDR3 DNA reads TGTGCCAGCAGCGTAGGGGGACTAGCGTCAGATACGCAGTATTTT. Translating it yields CASSVGGLASDTQYF.

A few counts support this clonotype. The chain recombines TRBV28 with TRBJ1-3; tentatively, D is TRBD1 (6 bases). The V gene's germline CDR1 is MDHEN and CDR2 SYDVKM. This CDR3 region has 16 residues. Trimming stripped 5 bases from V and 0 bases from J, with 14 bases between. CDR3 in amino acids: CASSPGGGGSGNTIYF. CDR3 bases: TGTGCCAGCAGTCCCGGAGGAGGGGGCTCTGGAAACACCATATATTTT.

V is TRBV3-1 and J is TRBJ2-5, with TRBD1 as a possible D gene (6 bases). The length of the CDR3 is 14 residues. V lost 7 bases and J 1 base, leaving 13 bases between the germline ends. The germline CDR1 and CDR2 sequences are LGHDT and YNNKEL (reference sequence). The CDR3 here is CASTKTGRQETQYF. CDR3 coding DNA: TGTGCCAGCACCAAGACAGGACGCCAAGAGACCCAGTACTTC.

The chain recombines TRBV25-1 with TRBJ1-1; TRBD1 might be the D (5 bases). Germline CDR1 reads MGHDK; CDR2 reads SYGVNS. Between the trimmed V and J ends, which lost 2 bases and 6 bases, there was a span of 13 bases. The CDR3 runs 14 residues. The CDR3 DNA follows: TGTGCCAGCAGTGAAGGGGAGGGACGCGCTGAAGCTTTCTTT. Translating gives CASSEGEGRAEAFF.